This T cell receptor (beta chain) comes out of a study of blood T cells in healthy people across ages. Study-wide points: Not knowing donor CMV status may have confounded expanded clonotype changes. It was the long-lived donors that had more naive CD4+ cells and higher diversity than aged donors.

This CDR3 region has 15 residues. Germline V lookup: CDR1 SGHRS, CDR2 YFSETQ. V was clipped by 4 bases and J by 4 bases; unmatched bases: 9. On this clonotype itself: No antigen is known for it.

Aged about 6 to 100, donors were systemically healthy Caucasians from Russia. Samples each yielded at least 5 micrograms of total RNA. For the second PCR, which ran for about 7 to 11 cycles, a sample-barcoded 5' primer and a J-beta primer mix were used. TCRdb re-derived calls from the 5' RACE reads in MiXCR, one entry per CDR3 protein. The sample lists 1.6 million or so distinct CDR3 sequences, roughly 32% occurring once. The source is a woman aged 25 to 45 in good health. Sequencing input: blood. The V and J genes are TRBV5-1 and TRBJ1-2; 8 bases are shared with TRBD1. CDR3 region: CASSEGTGYLYGYTF. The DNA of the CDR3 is TGCGCCAGCAGCGAGGGGACAGGTTATCTCTATGGCTACACCTTC.